The source of this TCR beta chain is a study of blood T cell repertoires in COVID-19. Trimming cost V 2 bases and J 8 bases, with 9 bases left between them. This CDR3 comprises 12 residues. In germline, CDR1 is MNHEY, CDR2 SVGAGI. Using immunoSEQ multiplex PCR, the repertoire was profiled, and TCRdb retains in-frame clones only, with some absent. The sample carries under 150,000 clones, around 81% recorded once. The J gene is TRBJ1-2, the V gene TRBV6-5; D is ambiguous. Sample: peripheral blood. This sequence originates from a woman in her thirties or forties with active or convalescent COVID-19. Here the CDR3 DNA reads TGTGCCAGCAGTTACCAACAGACGGGCTACACCTTC. Protein: CASSYQQTGYTF.